These T cell receptor beta chains were read from a single sample in a study of T cells in Graves' hyperthyroidism and ophthalmopathy. TCRdb reprocessed the multiplex PCR reads via MiXCR and lists one record per CDR3 protein. In the table there are under 300,000 distinct CDR3 sequences, about 20% of which are singletons. Sequenced material: blood. The receptors stem from a young man with Graves' ophthalmopathy. Each CDR3 is given with its conserved first and last residue. D genes are given only for firm matches. The size entry is marked missing in some rows and otherwise reads once, few, many or a size class.

size: -; J: TRBJ2-5; V: TRBV7-6; D: TRBD1; DNA: TGTGCCAGCAGCTTGAACCGGGACAGGATTAGGGAGACCCAGTACTTC; CDR3: CASSLNRDRIRETQYF
size: -; J: TRBJ2-1; V: TRBV15; D: TRBD2; DNA: TGTGCCACCAGCAGGACTAGCGAGGACAATGAGCAGTTCTTC; CDR3: CATSRTSEDNEQFF
size: many; J: TRBJ1-5; V: TRBV2; D: TRBD1; DNA: TGTGCCAGCAGTCTCCAGGGGACAGGGGTCGATCAGCCCCAGCATTTT; CDR3: CASSLQGTGVDQPQHF
size: many; J: TRBJ2-5; V: TRBV6-1; D: -; DNA: TGTGCCAGCAGACCAAGAGACGGACTAGAGACCCAGTACTTC; CDR3: CASRPRDGLETQYF
size: -; J: TRBJ1-1; V: TRBV29-1; D: -; DNA: TGCAGCGTTGAAAAGGGAATGAACACTGAAGCTTTCTTT; CDR3: CSVEKGMNTEAFF
size: -; J: TRBJ1-6; V: TRBV12-3/TRBV12-4; D: -; DNA: TGTGCCAGCAGTTTCATAGGGGGAGAGAAATCACCCCTCCACTTT; CDR3: CASSFIGGEKSPLHF
size: -; J: TRBJ2-7; V: TRBV29-1; D: TRBD2; DNA: TGCAGCGTTGTGGGACTAGCGGGACGGGGATACTACGAGCAGTACTTC; CDR3: CSVVGLAGRGYYEQYF
size: -; J: TRBJ2-7; V: TRBV12-3/TRBV12-4; D: TRBD1; DNA: TGTGCCAGCAGTCCAACGCCGGGACAGTCGCCCTACGAGCAGTACTTC; CDR3: CASSPTPGQSPYEQYF
size: few; J: TRBJ2-3; V: TRBV6-1; D: TRBD1; DNA: TGTGCCAGCAGTAAACAGGGGGCGTACACAGATACGCAGTATTTT; CDR3: CASSKQGAYTDTQYF
size: -; J: TRBJ1-5; V: TRBV11-2; D: -; DNA: TGTGCCAGCAGCTTTGACAGGCGTCAGCCCCAGCATTTT; CDR3: CASSFDRRQPQHF
size: -; J: TRBJ2-1; V: TRBV28; D: -; DNA: TGTGCCAGCAGTTTGGGCGGGGCCTCCTACTATGAGCAGTTCTTC; CDR3: CASSLGGASYYEQFF
size: few; J: TRBJ2-1; V: TRBV2; D: -; DNA: TGTGCCAGCACCCTGGACTCAAATGAGCAGTTCTTC; CDR3: CASTLDSNEQFF
size: few; J: TRBJ2-2; V: TRBV7-9; D: -; DNA: TGTGCCAGCAGCTCAGGCCCGGGATTCACCGGGGAGCTGTTTTTT; CDR3: CASSSGPGFTGELFF
size: few; J: TRBJ2-7; V: TRBV6-1; D: TRBD2; DNA: TGTGCCAGCAAAACCGGGACTAGCGGATCCTACGAGCAGTACTTC; CDR3: CASKTGTSGSYEQYF
size: -; J: TRBJ2-7; V: TRBV7-2; D: TRBD2; DNA: TGTGCCAGCAGCTTAAGCACTAGCGGGATCTACGAGCAGTACTTC; CDR3: CASSLSTSGIYEQYF
size: few; J: TRBJ2-5; V: TRBV6-1; D: -; DNA: TGTGCCAGCAGTGACACCCAGCGGAGGTACCAAGAGACCCAGTACTTC; CDR3: CASSDTQRRYQETQYF
size: -; J: TRBJ2-2; V: TRBV28; D: -; DNA: TGTGCCAGCAGCCGACAGGAATTAACCGGGGAGCTGTTTTTT; CDR3: CASSRQELTGELFF
size: many; J: TRBJ2-2; V: TRBV11-3; D: -; DNA: TGTGCCAGCAGCTTGGGGAGTGGAAACACCGGGGAGCTGTTTTTT; CDR3: CASSLGSGNTGELFF
size: many; J: TRBJ2-4; V: TRBV24-1; D: TRBD1; DNA: TGTGCCGCAGGGACAGGGTACATTCAGTACTTC; CDR3: CAAGTGYIQYF
size: many; J: TRBJ2-2; V: TRBV30; D: TRBD2; DNA: TGTGCCTGGAGTCCGGGACTAGCGGTCGGGGAGCTGTTTTTT; CDR3: CAWSPGLAVGELFF
size: -; J: TRBJ1-1; V: TRBV5-4; D: -; DNA: TGTGCCAGCAGCTTGGGGGCCAGGAACACTGAAGCTTTCTTT; CDR3: CASSLGARNTEAFF